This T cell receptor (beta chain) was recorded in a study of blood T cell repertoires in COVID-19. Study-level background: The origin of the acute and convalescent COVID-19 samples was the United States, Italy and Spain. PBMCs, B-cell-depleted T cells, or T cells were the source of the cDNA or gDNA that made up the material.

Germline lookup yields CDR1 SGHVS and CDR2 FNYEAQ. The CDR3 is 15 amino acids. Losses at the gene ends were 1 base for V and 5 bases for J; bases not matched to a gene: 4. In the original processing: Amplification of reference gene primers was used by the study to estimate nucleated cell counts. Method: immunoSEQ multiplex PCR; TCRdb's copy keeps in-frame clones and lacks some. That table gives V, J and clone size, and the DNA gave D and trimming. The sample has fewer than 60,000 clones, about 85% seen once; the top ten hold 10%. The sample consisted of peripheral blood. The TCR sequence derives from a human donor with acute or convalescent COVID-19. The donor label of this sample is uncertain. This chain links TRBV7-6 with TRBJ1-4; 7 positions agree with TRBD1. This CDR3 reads CASSLGRDRNEKLFF. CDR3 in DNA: TGTGCCAGCAGCTTAGGGAGGGACAGAAATGAAAAACTGTTTTTT. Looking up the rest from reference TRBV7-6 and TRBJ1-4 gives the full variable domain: GAGVSQSPRYKVTKRGQDVALRCDPISGHVSLYWYRQALGQGPEFLTYFNYEAQQDKSGLPNDRFSAERPEGSISTLTIQRTEQRDSAMYRCASSLGRDRNEKLFFGSGTQLSVL.